This T cell receptor beta chain is drawn from a study of regulatory T cells in long-lasting Graves disease. This sample's time point: newly diagnosed GD, antithyroid drugs for less than 3 months. Generation of the TCR library employed RNA extracted from PBMCs. Study observations and caveats: Persistent Graves' patients had lower TCR diversity than newly diagnosed ones.

This clonotype was counted many times. Antigen unknown. HTBI primers from iRepertoire and Arm-PCR of CDR3 regions yielded the TCR beta libraries. TCRdb recomputed calls from the multiplex PCR reads with MiXCR, one row per CDR3 protein. Here the sample spans hundreds of thousands of distinct CDR3 sequences, roughly 13% being singletons. A further study also used this sample, focusing on T cells in Graves' hyperthyroidism and ophthalmopathy. That source adds: Among the patients, aged 18 to 65, hyperthyroidism was newly diagnosed and had lasted under 2 months. The diagnoses drew upon clinical symptoms, serum thyroxine and TRAb, thyroid ultrasound and orbital computed tomography.

This sample comprised peripheral blood mononuclear cells (PBMCs), obtained at new diagnosis, from a patient treated with antithyroid drugs. This receptor was taken from a man aged 30 to 45 with Graves disease.

The CDR3 sequence is CASSLRRYQETQYF. CDR3 nucleotide sequence: TGTGCCAGCAGCTTGAGGCGGTACCAAGAGACCCAGTACTTC. V gene TRBV7-9 combines with J gene TRBJ2-5; D unresolved. This CDR3 has 14 residues. From germline, CDR1 is SEHNR and CDR2 FQNEAQ (reference sequence). V was trimmed by 3 bases and J by 0 bases, leaving 8 bases between them.